Sequencing of this T cell receptor beta chain was carried out in a study of T cell responses to AZD1222 COVID-19 vaccine. This CDR3 has 17 residues. Looked up from germline, CDR1 is KGHSH and CDR2 is LQKENI. The ends were cut back, 4 bases at V and 7 bases at J, with 23 bases in the middle. This clone was recorded only once. TCRdb keeps only in-frame clones here, not all; method: immunoSEQ multiplex PCR. The table includes about 99,000 clones, 90% to 95% detected once. The source was peripheral blood, collected on day 0 of AZD1222 vaccination. The TCR was taken from an adult in good health. The V gene is TRBV18, the J gene TRBJ1-5; D gene ambiguous. CDR3 nucleotides: TGTGCCAGCTCACGTGAAACCCTGACATCAAAACCCCAGCCCCAGCATTTT. Translating it yields CASSRETLTSKPQPQHF.